The sequence of this TCR beta chain was determined in a study of cytomegalovirus exposure and HLA in healthy donors. Points on this clone: The antigen is undetermined.

CDR1 and CDR2 from the germline V gene are SGHNT and YYREEE (reference sequence). V dropped 3 bases and J dropped 5; count of bases not matched to a gene: 4. CDR3 size: 14 residues. TCRdb keeps only in-frame clones here, not all; method: immunoSEQ multiplex PCR. The sample contains about 180,000 clones, 85% of which appear only once. General study points: According to a subsequent analysis, TCR clusters from the first cohort were inclined to appear together in the roughly 120 validation repertoires.

The specimen sequenced was PBMCs. V and J are TRBV5-4 and TRBJ2-2; 7 bases map to TRBD2. This TCR was sampled from a man aged 18 to 35 in good health and CMV-seropositive. CDR3 amino acids: CASSSGTTTGELFF. The CDR3 DNA reads TGTGCCAGCAGCTCCGGGACTACGACCGGGGAGCTGTTTTTT.